This T cell receptor (beta chain) emerged from a study of blood T cells in healthy people across ages. The study's findings and limits: Age advanced and TCR beta diversity per million T cells fell, roughly linearly.

Points on this clonotype: Its target is not known.

Using a J-beta primer mix together with a sample-barcoded 5' primer, a second PCR was run for roughly 6 to 11 cycles. TCRdb reanalysed the 5' RACE reads using MiXCR and keeps one entry per CDR3 protein. The sample lists approximately 1.5 million distinct CDR3 sequences, 34% occurring once. The sequence was obtained from a woman aged 25 to 39 in good health. Sequencing was done on a sample of blood.

CDR3 sequence (DNA): TGCAGTGCTTGGGATATAGGGACAGGCGCTTCTTACGAGCAGTACTTC. Amino acids: CSAWDIGTGASYEQYF. This sequence joins TRBV20-1 and TRBJ2-7, with 8 bases fitting TRBD1. After removal of 5 bases from V and 4 bases from J, the junction contained 16 bases not matched to a gene. Germline values: CDR1 DFQATT, CDR2 SNEGSKA (reference sequence). The length of the CDR3 is 16 residues.